The next 17 T cell receptor beta chains were all read from a single sample in a study of shared clonotypes between healthy human individuals (dated by TCRdb to 2020 to 2022). The method behind the library was the immunoSEQ multiplex PCR assay. TCRdb limited this immuneACCESS table to in-frame rearrangements with V and J called. A share of clones is missing; checked studies link under half to unresolved V genes, and the rest is unexplained. The sample table shows approximately 650,000 clones, and nearly 97% are seen once. Of the sample, 0.09% to 0.13% is held by the ten largest clones. CD8 naive samples were obtained by positive selection for CCR7 among CD45RO-negative cells, yielding a CD45RA+CCR7+ population from which TemRA cells were excluded. Material: naive CD8+ T cells sorted from blood. This specimen's cell subset or site label, per the study, means: CD45RA+CCR7+. These receptors were obtained from a woman in her twenties or thirties in good health.

The chain carries TRBV28 and TRBJ1-1; 8 nucleotides match TRBD1. CDR1 and CDR2 (germline): MDHEN, SYDVKM. This CDR3 spans 14 amino acids. After removal of 5 bases from V and 4 bases from J, the junction contained 6 bases not matched to a gene. The CDR3, as DNA: TGTGCCAGCAGTCAAACGACAGGGGTCACTGAAGCTTTCTTT. It translates to CASSQTTGVTEAFF.

This chain links TRBV5-4 with TRBJ2-7, with a possible D match to TRBD2 (5 bases). Germline assignment: CDR1 SGHNT and CDR2 YYREEE (reference sequence). The germline V and J ends were trimmed by 2 bases and 5 bases, with 11 bases remaining between them. The CDR3 has 13 residues. The CDR3 DNA is TGTGCCAGCAGCTTTGGAGGTAACCACGAGCAGTACTTC. As protein: CASSFGGNHEQYF.

The chain joins TRBV6-1 to TRBJ1-5; D remains unclear. Trimming removed 4 bases from V and 0 bases from J, with 10 bases in between. The germline V gene has CDR1 MNHNS and CDR2 SASEGT. The CDR3 covers 15 residues. CDR3 residues: CASSVLVNSNQPQHF. DNA of the CDR3: TGTGCCAGCAGTGTACTCGTGAATAGCAATCAGCCCCAGCATTTT.

In the case of this clone: The same CDR3 is also encoded by other DNA sequences in this sample. The chain links TRBV4-2 to TRBJ2-7; 8 nucleotides align to TRBD1. Germline trimming cut 0 bases from V and 4 bases from J; bases unmatched to any gene: 5. CDR3 length: 15 residues. The germline CDR1 and CDR2 sequences are LGHNA and YNFKEQ. CDR3 loop: CASSQEGQGAYEQYF. The CDR3 DNA sequence: TGTGCCAGCAGCCAAGAGGGCCAGGGGGCATACGAGCAGTACTTC.

This clone was recorded once. The rearrangement joins TRBV14 to TRBJ2-4; D is ambiguous. Germline CDR1 SGHDN, CDR2 FVKESK. The CDR3 runs 15 residues. The germline V and J ends were trimmed by 1 base and 0 bases, with 7 bases remaining between them. In DNA, the CDR3 is TGTGCCAGCAGCCAAGGTTTAACAGCCAAAAACATTCAGTACTTC. This encodes CASSQGLTAKNIQYF.

The gene calls are TRBV20-1 and TRBJ2-1; possibly TRBD2 for D (5 bases). From germline, CDR1 is DFQATT and CDR2 SNEGSKA (reference sequence). CDR3 length: 11 amino acids. The ends were cut back, 3 bases at V and 9 bases at J, with 9 bases in the middle. The CDR3 reads CSASSAGEQFF. CDR3 sequence (DNA): TGCAGTGCTAGTTCCGCGGGTGAGCAGTTCTTC.

The chain couples TRBV25-1 to TRBJ2-7, with a weak D call TRBD2 (5 bases). The CDR3 is made up of 12 amino acids. V was cut by 8 bases and J by 4 bases, with 12 bases left in between. Germline loops: CDR1 MGHDK, CDR2 SYGVNS. The DNA for the CDR3 is TGTGCCAGCGGAACCACTAGATACGAGCAGTACTTC. Encoded protein: CASGTTRYEQYF.

This sequence joins TRBV6-5 and TRBJ2-1; the match to TRBD1 covers 10 bases. Germline V gene data show CDR1 as MNHEY and CDR2 as SVGAGI. The CDR3 consists of 16 residues. V gave up 4 bases and J gave up 9 bases; unmatched junction bases: 12. CDR3 nucleotides: TGTGCCAGCAGTTTCACCGGGACAGGGGATTATAGTGAGCAGTTCTTC. As protein: CASSFTGTGDYSEQFF.

The chain employs TRBV9 and TRBJ2-1, with 9 bases fitting TRBD1. This CDR3 region has 14 residues. CDR1 and CDR2 (germline): SGDLS, YYNGEE. After removal of 3 bases from V and 7 bases from J, the junction contained 5 bases not matched to a gene. The CDR3 loop is CASSDPGQGNEQFF. For the CDR3, the DNA is TGTGCCAGCAGCGATCCGGGACAGGGAAATGAGCAGTTCTTC. Full variable domain (missing parts from reference TRBV9 and TRBJ2-1): DSGVTQTPKHLITATGQRVTLRCSPRSGDLSVYWYQQSLDQGLQFLIQYYNGEERAKGNILERFSAQQFPDLHSELNLSSLELGDSALYFCASSDPGQGNEQFFGPGTRLTVL.

V is TRBV7-6 and J is TRBJ2-1, with 10 nucleotides matching TRBD1. V shed 2 bases, J shed 6 bases, and the junction held 1 base outside the gene matches. The CDR3 is made up of 14 amino acids. The germline CDR1 and CDR2 sequences are SGHVS and FNYEAQ. The chain's CDR3 is CASSLRTGGNEQFF. The CDR3, as DNA: TGTGCCAGCAGCTTAAGGACAGGGGGCAATGAGCAGTTCTTC.

The chain uses TRBV27 and TRBJ2-1, with a tentative D call TRBD1 (6 bases). This CDR3 comprises 12 residues. The germline CDR1 and CDR2 sequences are MNHEY and SMNVEV (reference sequence). V was shortened by 7 bases and J by 9 bases, with 13 bases between the two germline ends. The CDR3 bases are TGTGCCAGCAAAACAGGGAGCACTGAGCAGTTCTTC. Translating it yields CASKTGSTEQFF.

The gene calls are TRBV27 and TRBJ2-4; 10 positions match TRBD1. V trimming: 5 bases; J trimming: 3 bases; junction bases outside the gene matches: 25. The CDR3 runs to 22 residues. Germline CDR1 is MNHEY and CDR2 is SMNVEV (reference sequence). DNA of the CDR3: TGTGCCAGCAGTGCACAAACCGGGACAGGGGCCTTCTCTCTTTCGGGCAAAAACATTCAGTACTTC. Its protein product is CASSAQTGTGAFSLSGKNIQYF.

This chain links TRBV13 with TRBJ2-7, with D perhaps assigned TRBD1 or TRBD2 (5 bases each). Germline CDR1 and CDR2: PRHDT and FYEKMQ (reference sequence). The CDR3 runs 15 residues. V gave up 5 bases and J gave up 2 bases, with 16 bases separating them. CDR3 loop: CASSATWDGTYEQYF. Written as DNA, the CDR3 is TGTGCCAGCAGCGCGACATGGGACGGGACCTACGAGCAGTACTTC.

V and J are TRBV11-2 and TRBJ2-4; perhaps TRBD1 as D (6 bases). From germline, CDR1 is SGHAT and CDR2 FQNNGV. Trimming shortened V by 3 bases and J by 2 bases, and 14 bases separated the two germline ends. The CDR3 length is 16 residues. The CDR3 coding sequence is TGTGCCAGCAGCTTCGTCCAGACAGGATCCAAAAACATTCAGTACTTC. Protein sequence: CASSFVQTGSKNIQYF.

The chain carries TRBV5-4 and TRBJ2-1; 7 positions match TRBD2. The CDR3 has 15 amino acids. V lost 3 bases, J lost 0 bases, and 3 bases stayed unmatched. Germline-derived CDR1 and CDR2 are SGHNT and YYREEE (reference sequence). This chain's CDR3 is CASSSLAPSYNEQFF. In DNA form, the CDR3 reads TGTGCCAGCAGCTCACTAGCGCCCTCCTACAATGAGCAGTTCTTC.

The chain is built from TRBV6-5 and TRBJ2-2; 7 bases fit TRBD2. The CDR3 runs to 14 residues. In germline, CDR1 is MNHEY, CDR2 SVGAGI. After removal of 10 bases from V and 3 bases from J, the junction contained 8 bases not matched to a gene. CDR3 nucleotides: TGTGCCACCACAGGACTAGATCACACCGGGGAGCTGTTTTTT. This gives the protein CATTGLDHTGELFF.

This chain connects TRBV30 to TRBJ2-1; the D gene could be TRBD1 or TRBD2 (5 bases each). The germline V gene has CDR1 GTSNPN and CDR2 SVGIG (reference sequence). The CDR3 length is 12 residues. V gave up 3 bases and J gave up 2 bases, with 5 bases separating them. In DNA form, the CDR3 reads TGTGCCTGGAGGGGGGCCTACAATGAGCAGTTCTTC. Its protein product is CAWRGAYNEQFF.